These 25 T cell receptor beta chains came from one sample sequenced in a study of T-cell reconstitution after alpha-beta-depleted transplantation in children (dated by TCRdb to the mid-2010s). Read against the paper, the sample's treatment or condition label means: allogeneic hematopoietic cell transplantation with graft depleted of TCRalphabeta T cells and CD19 B cells. The library was built by means of PCR. Instrument used: Illumina HiSeq 2500. TCR libraries were prepared with molecular barcoding, using unique molecular identifiers to normalize TCRbeta repertoire quantification. Clones were called with MiXCR by TCRdb after fastp trimmed the public reads at Q25, and only in-frame beta chains were retained. One record per CDR3 amino acid sequence lists the most common genes and DNA. This sample is represented by almost 500,000 distinct CDR3 sequences; roughly 10% of them were singletons. The ten largest clones take up 2% of the sample.

Specimen: PBMCs, collected before TCRalphabeta/CD19-depleted stem cell transplant. These receptors all come from a child under 10 years old with inherited bone marrow failure, due to receive a stem cell transplant.

In its sample, this clonotype was seen many times. The CDR3 region is CASSPRPHTATNEKLFF. In nucleotides, the CDR3 is TGTGCCAGCAGTCCTCGCCCACACACTGCAACTAATGAAAAACTGTTTTTT. The rearrangement joins TRBV6-1 to TRBJ1-4; D not resolved. Germline lookup yields CDR1 MNHNS and CDR2 SASEGT. The CDR3 runs 17 residues. Trimming left V 5 bases short and J 0 bases short, with 16 bases between.

This clonotype was counted many times. V is TRBV2 and J is TRBJ2-2, with D hard to call. This CDR3 is 13 amino acids long. Germline CDR1 and CDR2: SNHLY and FYNNEI. V gave up 4 bases and J gave up 5 bases, with 8 bases separating them. The CDR3 region is CASSAILTGELFF. CDR3 sequence (DNA): TGTGCCAGCAGTGCCATCCTGACCGGGGAGCTGTTTTTT.

This clonotype was found many times. V gene TRBV20-1 combines with J gene TRBJ2-4; TRBD2 might be the D (6 bases). The germline V gene encodes CDR1 DFQATT and CDR2 SNEGSKA (reference sequence). Trimming removed 2 bases at V and 0 bases at J, with 11 bases between. The CDR3 spans 15 residues. The CDR3 region has the DNA TGCAGTGCTAGAACTAGCACCCTAGCCAAAAACATTCAGTACTTC. It codes for CSARTSTLAKNIQYF.

This clonotype was detected many times. The chain is built from TRBV6-5 and TRBJ2-7; 7 bases align to TRBD2. J was trimmed by 4 bases and V by 2 bases; bases with no gene match: 5. The CDR3 length is 14 residues. Germline-derived CDR1 and CDR2 are MNHEY and SVGAGI. The CDR3 sequence is CASSYGGRVYEQYF. In DNA form, the CDR3 reads TGTGCCAGCAGTTACGGCGGGAGAGTATACGAGCAGTACTTC.

This clonotype was detected only a few times. This sequence joins TRBV12-3 or TRBV12-4 and TRBJ1-5; TRBD1 agrees at 9 bases. The CDR3 contains 17 residues. V shed 0 bases, J shed 1 base, and the junction held 4 bases outside the gene matches. In DNA form, the CDR3 reads TGTGCCAGCAGTTTAGCCCGACAGGGGGGGAGCAATCAGCCCCAGCATTTT. The encoded protein is CASSLARQGGSNQPQHF.

The table lists this clonotype with many counts. The chain recombines TRBV4-3 with TRBJ2-2; D is undetermined. The CDR3 length is 16 residues. The V end lost 1 base, the J end lost 0 bases, and 9 bases lay between the germline ends. The germline V gene encodes CDR1 LGHNA and CDR2 YSLEER. CDR3 loop: CASSQVAFANTGELFF. The CDR3 DNA follows: TGCGCCAGCAGCCAAGTTGCGTTTGCGAACACCGGGGAGCTGTTTTTT.

Many counts were recorded for this clonotype. The chain carries TRBV7-8 and TRBJ1-5, with D hard to call. Trimming took off 9 bases at V and 4 bases at J, with 13 bases between the two ends. Germline V lookup: CDR1 SGHVS, CDR2 FQNEAQ. This CDR3 contains 13 residues. CDR3 protein: CASGWYGNQPQHF. CDR3 DNA: TGTGCCAGTGGTTGGTATGGTAATCAGCCCCAGCATTTT.

This clonotype was counted at least ten times. V usage is TRBV6-5 and J usage is TRBJ2-1; 13 bases align to TRBD2. Germline V gene data show CDR1 as MNHEY and CDR2 as SVGAGI. V trimming: 4 bases; J trimming: 8 bases; junction bases outside the gene matches: 5. The CDR3 runs 15 residues. CDR3 DNA sequence: TGTGCCAGCAGTTCACTAGCGGGAGGGGGCGATGAGCAGTTCTTC. Its translation is CASSSLAGGGDEQFF.

V is TRBV18 and J is TRBJ2-1, with D possibly TRBD2 on 5 matching bases. V was cut by 3 bases and J by 0 bases, with 30 bases left in between. Germline assignment: CDR1 KGHSH and CDR2 LQKENI. CDR3 length: 22 amino acids. The CDR3 reads CASSPNPGRQDLSGSSYNEQFF. Here the CDR3 DNA reads TGTGCCAGCTCACCGAATCCCGGCCGTCAAGATTTAAGTGGGAGCTCCTACAATGAGCAGTTCTTC.

As for this clonotype: A much larger clone sits a single nucleotide away, making a read error possible. This chain uses TRBV6-2 or TRBV6-3 with TRBJ2-1, with D perhaps matching TRBD2 (5 bases). The CDR3 has 15 residues. Trimming cost V 5 bases and J 6 bases, with 17 bases left between them. Germline CDR1 is MNHEY and CDR2 is SVGEGT. The DNA for the CDR3 is TGTGCCAGCAGTACGCAGCGGCAGGCTGGCAATGAGCAGTTCTTC. Its protein product is CASSTQRQAGNEQFF.

This clonotype was observed at least ten times. The V and J genes are TRBV12-3 or TRBV12-4 and TRBJ2-4; D assignment may be TRBD1 or TRBD2 (6 bases each). This CDR3 has 13 amino acids. V lost 2 bases to trimming and J lost 7 bases, with 9 bases between them. Here the CDR3 DNA reads TGTGCCAGCAGTTTAAGGGGGGCGAACATTCAGTACTTC. Its protein product is CASSLRGANIQYF.

This clonotype occurred many times. This sequence joins TRBV29-1 and TRBJ2-2; no clear D. The CDR3 spans 14 residues. Trimming stripped 2 bases from V and 0 bases from J, with 7 bases between. Germline CDR1 reads SQVTM; CDR2 reads ANQGSEA. This chain's CDR3 is CSVELVSNTGELFF. Written as DNA, the CDR3 is TGCAGCGTTGAACTGGTATCGAACACCGGGGAGCTGTTTTTT.

Only a few counts were recorded for this clonotype. This chain links TRBV18 with TRBJ2-3; D is uncertain. The germline gives CDR1 KGHSH, CDR2 LQKENI. The CDR3 loop spans 15 amino acids. V was trimmed by 0 bases and J by 4 bases, leaving 11 bases between them. The CDR3 loop is CASSPPEARADTQYF. The DNA for the CDR3 is TGTGCCAGCTCACCACCCGAGGCGAGAGCAGATACGCAGTATTTT.

The table lists this clonotype with many counts. The rearrangement links TRBV5-1 to TRBJ2-1, with a tentative D call TRBD1 (5 bases). The length of the CDR3 is 12 residues. Per germline, CDR1 SGHRS and CDR2 YFSETQ. The V end was cut by 0 bases, the J end by 9 bases, with 7 bases between. The CDR3 region is CASSLGGPEQFF. DNA for the CDR3: TGCGCCAGCAGCTTGGGGGGCCCTGAGCAGTTCTTC. The entire variable domain, with the rest obtained from reference TRBV5-1 and TRBJ2-1, is as follows: KAGVTQTPRYLIKTRGQQVTLSCSPISGHRSVSWYQQTPGQGLQFLFEYFSETQRNKGNFPGRFSGRQFSNSRSEMNVSTLELGDSALYLCASSLGGPEQFFGPGTRLTVL.

This clonotype has at least ten counts. J is TRBJ2-1 and V is TRBV20-1; a weak D match, TRBD2 (6 bases). The germline V gene encodes CDR1 DFQATT and CDR2 SNEGSKA (reference sequence). Trimming removed 2 bases at V and 12 bases at J, with 14 bases between. The CDR3 extends over 12 amino acids. CDR3 sequence: CSARTRLEVQFF. DNA of the CDR3: TGCAGTGCTAGAACTAGACTAGAGGTGCAGTTCTTC.

This clonotype was seen a few times. This chain uses TRBV19 with TRBJ1-5, with TRBD1 identical over 8 bases. Germline CDR1 and CDR2: LNHDA and SQIVND (reference sequence). This CDR3 is built from 14 residues. V shed 5 bases, J shed 6 bases, and the junction held 6 bases outside the gene matches. The DNA of the CDR3 is TGTGCCAGTAGTTCTGACAGGGGAGGTCAGCCCCAGCATTTT. It specifies CASSSDRGGQPQHF. The full variable domain, completed using reference TRBV19 and TRBJ1-5, is DGGITQSPKYLFRKEGQNVTLSCEQNLNHDAMYWYRQDPGQGLRLIYYSQIVNDFQKGDIAEGYSVSREKKESFPLTVTSAQKNPTAFYLCASSSDRGGQPQHFGDGTRLSIL.

The sample holds many counts of this clonotype. The CDR3 here is CASSLVIGGKDTQYF. CDR3 bases: TGTGCCAGCAGCTTAGTTATAGGGGGGAAGGATACGCAGTATTTT. The chain joins TRBV7-8 to TRBJ2-3; D could derive from TRBD1 or TRBD2 (6 bases each). CDR3 length: 15 residues. Germline assignment: CDR1 SGHVS and CDR2 FQNEAQ. Trimming removed 1 base from V and 6 bases from J, with 14 bases in between.

This clonotype was seen at least ten times. This chain links TRBV12-3 or TRBV12-4 with TRBJ2-2; D remains ambiguous. The ends were cut back, 4 bases at V and 0 bases at J, with 6 bases in the middle. The CDR3 is made up of 14 amino acids. CDR3: CASSSHTNTGELFF. Here the CDR3 DNA reads TGTGCCAGCAGTTCACACACGAACACCGGGGAGCTGTTTTTT.

This clonotype was counted ten times or more. The chain carries TRBV2 and TRBJ1-3, with D maybe TRBD1 (5 bases). V gave up 7 bases and J gave up 3 bases, with 19 bases separating them. This CDR3 is 16 amino acids long. Germline V gene data show CDR1 as SNHLY and CDR2 as FYNNEI. The CDR3 here is CASKEGHRNYGNTIYF. CDR3 nucleotides: TGTGCCAGCAAAGAGGGGCATCGAAACTATGGAAACACCATATATTTT.

In its sample, this clonotype was seen many times. DNA for the CDR3: TGCGCCAGCAGCCCCGGACCCTTGGCGGGAGGCTTACTCAATGAGCAGTTCTTC. The encoded protein is CASSPGPLAGGLLNEQFF. The genes are TRBV4-1 and TRBJ2-1; 8 bases are a match to TRBD2. V trimming: 4 bases; J trimming: 6 bases; junction bases outside the gene matches: 17. Germline values: CDR1 MGHRA, CDR2 YSYEKL. The length of the CDR3 is 18 residues.

This clonotype has ten or more counts. The chain joins TRBV12-3 or TRBV12-4 to TRBJ2-3; D is unclear. The CDR3 extends over 12 amino acids. Trimming shortened V by 1 base and J by 7 bases, and 6 bases separated the two germline ends. In nucleotides, the CDR3 is TGTGCCAGCAGTTTAGTCCCGAATACGCAGTATTTT. Its protein product is CASSLVPNTQYF.

In its sample, this clonotype was seen many times. This chain links TRBV7-8 with TRBJ2-3; D uncertain. The CDR3 totals 15 residues. V dropped 5 bases and J dropped 0 bases, with 12 bases sitting between them. The germline V gene encodes CDR1 SGHVS and CDR2 FQNEAQ. This CDR3 is CASSRSLSSTDTQYF. The CDR3 DNA reads as TGTGCCAGCAGCCGATCACTGTCTAGCACAGATACGCAGTATTTT. Combining the CDR3 with reference TRBV7-8 and TRBJ2-3 gives the whole variable domain GAGVSQSPRYKVAKRGQDVALRCDPISGHVSLFWYQQALGQGPEFLTYFQNEAQLDKSGLPSDRFFAERPEGSVSTLKIQRTQQEDSAVYLCASSRSLSSTDTQYFGPGTRLTVL.

In this sample, this clonotype turned up many times. V and J are TRBV27 and TRBJ2-3; no clear D gene. The germline V and J ends were trimmed by 2 bases and 1 base, with 13 bases remaining between them. This CDR3 has 16 residues. CDR1 and CDR2 (germline): MNHEY, SMNVEV (reference sequence). CDR3 nucleotides: TGTGCCAGCAGTTTAGGGCCCAACTATGGCACAGATACGCAGTATTTT. Translating gives CASSLGPNYGTDTQYF.

In its sample, this clonotype was seen many times. J is TRBJ2-3 and V is TRBV6-5, with 8 bases aligning to TRBD2. This CDR3 contains 15 residues. Trimming took 7 bases from V and 1 from J; bases not matched to a gene: 7. The germline gives CDR1 MNHEY, CDR2 SVGAGI. Here the CDR3 reads CASTLNGGGTDTQYF. The CDR3, as DNA: TGTGCCAGCACCCTGAACGGGGGGGGCACAGATACGCAGTATTTT.

Many counts were recorded for this clonotype. The V and J genes are TRBV7-9 and TRBJ2-1; possible D gene TRBD2, 6 bases. CDR3 length equals 13 residues. V lost 3 bases, J lost 9 bases, and 12 bases lay in between. Germline loops: CDR1 SEHNR, CDR2 FQNEAQ (reference sequence). The CDR3 DNA follows: TGTGCCAGCAGCTTTTATACGGGGGTTGAGCAGTTCTTC. Translating gives CASSFYTGVEQFF.